This TCR beta chain stems from a study of Ad26.COV2.S vaccination and SARS-CoV-2 variants. Regarding treatment: roughly 20 received Ad26.COV2.S at low or high dose, single or two shots; five or six received placebo; per-sample allocation not given. Vaccine and placebo recipients were sampled on day 63 after the first injection. Sequencing was performed with immunoSEQ multiplex PCR; in TCRdb, only in-frame clones are kept and a portion is missing. Here the sample spans hundreds of thousands of clones, about 89% being singletons. CDR1 and CDR2 from the germline V gene are LNHDA and SQIVND (reference sequence). The CDR3 covers 14 residues. Trimming at V came to 1 base and at J to 6 bases, leaving 6 bases not matched to a gene.

The chain joins TRBV19 to TRBJ2-7, with 7 bases fitting TRBD1. The material sequenced was peripheral blood, taken in a trial of Ad26.COV2.S vaccine versus placebo. The receptor was isolated from a person aged 18-60 years who received the Ad26.COV2.S COVID-19 vaccine or a placebo. CDR3 protein: CASSIVEGAGEQYF. CDR3 coding DNA: TGTGCCAGTAGTATAGTTGAGGGGGCCGGCGAGCAGTACTTC.